This entry lists 32 T cell receptor beta chains sequenced from one sample in a study of T cell responses to AZD1222 COVID-19 vaccine. Repertoires were generated with immunoSEQ multiplex PCR, while TCRdb's copy carries only in-frame clones and drops some. Seen here are some 94,000 clones, around nine tenths observed once, and the top ten hold about 3%. The sequencing here drew on peripheral blood, taken on day 0 of AZD1222 vaccination. The receptors were gathered from an adult in good health.

The V call is TRBV7-2, the J call TRBJ1-2; a possible D gene is TRBD1 (6 bases). Germline CDR1 SGHTA, CDR2 FQGNSA. The CDR3 is 13 amino acids. V lost 3 bases to trimming and J lost 4 bases, with 9 bases between them. The DNA of the CDR3 is TGTGCCAGCAGCTTCGGGACATTCTATGGCTACACCTTC. It translates to CASSFGTFYGYTF.

The chain recombines TRBV10-3 with TRBJ2-7; the D call may be TRBD1 or TRBD2 (6 bases each). The length of the CDR3 is 15 residues. Germline lookup yields CDR1 ENHRY and CDR2 SYGVKD. The V gene lost 4 bases and the J gene lost 4 bases, with 17 bases spanning the gap. Here the CDR3 reads CAISGGVGQRYEQYV. The CDR3 DNA follows: TGTGCCATCAGTGGGGGGGTTGGACAGCGGTACGAGCAGTACGTC.

In this sample, this clone turned up once. As DNA, the CDR3 is TGTGCCAGCAGCTTAACACCGGGACAGGGGACAGATACGCAGTATTTT. Protein product: CASSLTPGQGTDTQYF. The genes are TRBV7-3 and TRBJ2-3, with 10 nucleotides matching TRBD1. V dropped 0 bases and J dropped 3; count of bases not matched to a gene: 3. This CDR3 has 16 residues. CDR1 and CDR2 (germline): SGHTA, FQGTGA.

The rearrangement links TRBV21-1 to TRBJ1-5. TRBV21-1 is termed a pseudogene. The CDR3 is 18 amino acids. CDR3 amino acids: CASSKGSTEEHSNQPQHF. CDR3 sequence (DNA): TGTGCCAGCAGCAAAGGCTCGACCGAGGAGCATAGCAATCAGCCCCAGCATTTT.

This clone has more than one count but fewer than ten. The V gene is TRBV7-2, the J gene TRBJ1-3, with 7 bases aligning to TRBD1. This CDR3 contains 17 residues. J gave up 3 bases and V 1 base, and 9 bases lay outside the gene matches. From germline, CDR1 is SGHTA and CDR2 FQGNSA. The CDR3 loop reads CASSLVSGQLSGNTIYF. For the CDR3, the DNA is TGTGCCAGCAGCTTAGTATCGGGACAGTTGAGTGGAAACACCATATATTTT. The full variable domain, completed using reference TRBV7-2 and TRBJ1-3, is GAGVSQSPSNKVTEKGKDVELRCDPISGHTALYWYRQSLGQGLEFLIYFQGNSAPDKSGLPSDRFSAERTGGSVSTLTIQRTQQEDSAVYLCASSLVSGQLSGNTIYFGEGSWLTVV.

The chain joins TRBV10-3 to TRBJ1-1; 9 bases align to TRBD1. This CDR3 has 13 amino acids. The germline gives CDR1 ENHRY, CDR2 SYGVKD. Trimming removed 7 bases from V and 1 base from J; junction bases left unmatched: 1. CDR3 nucleotide sequence: TGTGCCATCATGGACAGGGGGAACACTGAAGCTTTCTTT. Residues: CAIMDRGNTEAFF.

This clone has just a few counts. This chain links TRBV24-1 with TRBJ1-2, with a tentative D call TRBD1 (6 bases). CDR1 and CDR2 (germline): KGHDR, SFDVKD. This CDR3 is 13 amino acids long. Trimming took off 5 bases at V and 3 bases at J, with 9 bases between the two ends. The DNA for the CDR3 is TGTGCCACCAGTGGGACAGCGTACTATGGCTACACCTTC. As protein: CATSGTAYYGYTF.

This clone has just a few counts. DNA for the CDR3: TGTGCCAGCAGCCAAGATATTCATCAGCCCCAGCATTTT. Translating gives CASSQDIHQPQHF. V and J are TRBV3-1 (or the pseudogene TRBV3-2) and TRBJ1-5; D remains ambiguous. Germline V gene data show CDR1 as LGHDT and CDR2 as YNNKEL (reference sequence). V shed 0 bases and J shed 5 bases, with 5 bases lying between them. This CDR3 is 13 amino acids long.

The chain couples TRBV4-3 to TRBJ1-1; TRBD1 matches at 7 bases. Germline CDR1 reads LGHNA; CDR2 reads YSLEER. The CDR3 spans 14 residues. Losses at the gene ends were 1 base for V and 3 bases for J; bases not matched to a gene: 2. This chain's CDR3 is CASSQGTGDTEAFF. For the CDR3, the DNA is TGCGCCAGCAGCCAAGGAACAGGGGACACTGAAGCTTTCTTT.

The chain recombines TRBV5-6 with TRBJ1-6; no definite D call. The V end lost 0 bases, the J end lost 7 bases, and 11 bases lay between the germline ends. CDR3 length: 15 residues. CDR1 and CDR2 (germline): SGHDT, YYEEEE. For the CDR3, the DNA is TGTGCCAGCAGCTTGGTTCGTGGGTTGAATTCACCCCTCCACTTT. Translation gives CASSLVRGLNSPLHF.

This chain connects TRBV7-3 to TRBJ2-1, with D possibly matching TRBD1 (5 bases). The CDR3 covers 15 residues. Looked up from germline, CDR1 is SGHTA and CDR2 is FQGTGA. V dropped 1 base and J dropped 0 bases, with 7 bases sitting between them. The CDR3 loop reads CASSLRQSSYNEQFF. CDR3 nucleotides: TGTGCCAGCAGCTTAAGACAGAGCTCCTACAATGAGCAGTTCTTC.

The CDR3 region is CASSGQGGNQPQHF. DNA of the CDR3: TGTGCCAGCAGCGGACAGGGGGGAAATCAGCCCCAGCATTTT. The chain combines TRBV7-2 with TRBJ1-5; TRBD1 matches at 10 bases. Germline lookup yields CDR1 SGHTA and CDR2 FQGNSA. V lost 5 bases to trimming and J lost 4 bases; unmatched junction nucleotides: 2. The CDR3 has 14 amino acids.

The chain couples TRBV30 to TRBJ1-2; D may be TRBD1 (5 bases). The CDR3 extends over 13 amino acids. V lost 4 bases to trimming and J lost 5 bases, with 14 bases between them. Germline-derived CDR1 and CDR2 are GTSNPN and SVGIG (reference sequence). CDR3 sequence: CAWTTTGDYGYTF. The DNA for the CDR3 is TGTGCCTGGACCACCACGGGGGATTATGGCTACACCTTC.

This chain uses TRBV7-9 with TRBJ1-1; TRBD1 aligns across 9 bases. V shed 7 bases and J 6 bases; nucleotides not matched to a gene: 21. Germline V gene sequence: CDR1 SEHNR, CDR2 FQNEAQ (reference sequence). The CDR3 has 18 residues. CDR3 coding DNA: TGTGCCAGCACCCAGACAGGGGGGTGGCAGGCAGCTTCTGCTGAAGCTTTCTTT. Amino acid sequence: CASTQTGGWQAASAEAFF.

The chain recombines TRBV7-8 with TRBJ1-5, with a weak D call TRBD1 (6 bases). Trimming removed 5 bases from V and 7 bases from J, with 24 bases in between. There are 17 residues in the CDR3. Germline V gene lookup returns CDR1 SGHVS and CDR2 FQNEAQ. CDR3 sequence (DNA): TGTGCCAGCAGCCCCCGCGGAGGGGGGGTTTCAGGGCAGCCCCAGCATTTT. The encoded protein is CASSPRGGGVSGQPQHF.

The chain carries TRBV2 and TRBJ1-2, with D perhaps matching TRBD1 (5 bases). Germline V lookup: CDR1 SNHLY, CDR2 FYNNEI. The V end was cut by 0 bases, the J end by 8 bases, with 13 bases between. CDR3 length: 14 amino acids. The CDR3 loop is CASSEALTGEGYTF. The CDR3 bases are TGTGCCAGCAGTGAAGCGCTGACGGGGGAAGGCTACACCTTC.

The chain couples TRBV15 to TRBJ1-4; the D is unclear. The CDR3 sequence is 12 residues long. Germline assignment: CDR1 LNHNV and CDR2 YYDKDF (reference sequence). Trimming cost V 0 bases and J 14 bases, with 10 bases left between them. This CDR3 reads CATSREGSVLFF. Written as DNA, the CDR3 is TGTGCCACCAGCAGAGAAGGGTCCGTCCTGTTTTTT.

The V and J genes are TRBV7-2 and TRBJ1-6; unclear D gene. This CDR3 has 15 residues. V lost 1 base, J lost 9 bases, and 13 bases lay in between. Germline assignment: CDR1 SGHTA and CDR2 FQGNSA. The CDR3 sequence is CASSLEVGLTSPLHF. DNA for the CDR3: TGTGCCAGCAGCTTAGAGGTGGGGTTGACTTCACCCCTCCACTTT.

This clone was found once. The rearrangement links TRBV4-2 to TRBJ2-5; 7 bases agree with TRBD1. The J segment lost 5 bases and the V segment lost 0 bases, leaving 3 bases of the junction unmatched. Germline V lookup: CDR1 LGHNA, CDR2 YNFKEQ. CDR3 length: 14 amino acids. The CDR3 loop reads CASSQETGQETQYF. CDR3 DNA: TGTGCCAGCAGCCAAGAGACAGGGCAGGAGACCCAGTACTTC.

V is TRBV18 and J is TRBJ1-1; 7 bases agree with TRBD1. After removal of 6 bases from V and 10 bases from J, the junction contained 11 bases not matched to a gene. The CDR3 loop spans 13 amino acids. Germline values: CDR1 KGHSH, CDR2 LQKENI. The CDR3 nucleotides are TGTGCCAGCTCCCCTAGACAGGGCACCGGAGCTTTCTTT. Translated: CASSPRQGTGAFF.

The CDR3 reads CASSKIRLAATAETQYF. CDR3 coding DNA: TGTGCCAGCAGTAAAATACGGTTAGCGGCGACGGCAGAGACCCAGTACTTC. V and J are TRBV27 and TRBJ2-5, with D perhaps matching TRBD2 (6 bases). This CDR3 has 17 amino acids. The ends were cut back, 5 bases at V and 4 bases at J, with 23 bases in the middle. Germline V CDR1 and CDR2: MNHEY, SMNVEV (reference sequence).

This rearrangement joins TRBV6-5 to TRBJ1-1; possible D gene TRBD1, 6 bases. CDR3 length equals 14 residues. V lost 5 bases and J 2 bases, leaving 12 bases between the germline ends. CDR1 is MNHEY and CDR2 is SVGAGI in the germline V gene. The CDR3 DNA sequence: TGTGCCAGCAGTCACCGGACAGCTAACACTGAAGCTTTCTTT. It codes for CASSHRTANTEAFF.

This clone was counted between two and nine times. The chain couples TRBV11-2 to TRBJ1-5; D is possibly TRBD1 (5 bases). Looked up from germline, CDR1 is SGHAT and CDR2 is FQNNGV. The CDR3 has 13 residues. V lost 5 bases to trimming and J lost 4 bases, with 9 bases between them. CDR3 nucleotides: TGTGCCAGCAGCCGCTACAGGAATCAGCCCCAGCATTTT. Its translation: CASSRYRNQPQHF.

The chain links TRBV7-3 to TRBJ2-3; D is unresolved. This CDR3 region has 13 residues. The germline V and J ends were trimmed by 6 bases and 0 bases, with 7 bases remaining between them. Germline V CDR1 and CDR2: SGHTA, FQGTGA. The CDR3 protein is CASRLTSTDTQYF. CDR3 nucleotides: TGTGCCAGCAGGCTGACTAGCACAGATACGCAGTATTTT.

This chain connects TRBV9 to TRBJ1-5, with D possibly matching TRBD1 (5 bases). The CDR3 contains 15 residues. V lost 0 bases and J lost 4, with 11 bases in between. Germline V gene lookup returns CDR1 SGDLS and CDR2 YYNGEE. The chain's CDR3 is CASSVGGSTNQPQHF. DNA for the CDR3: TGTGCCAGCAGCGTAGGGGGCAGTACAAATCAGCCCCAGCATTTT.

The V gene is TRBV7-9, the J gene TRBJ1-5; D gene unclear. This CDR3 spans 12 amino acids. In germline, CDR1 is SEHNR, CDR2 FQNEAQ (reference sequence). V lost 4 bases to trimming and J lost 3 bases, with 4 bases between them. As DNA, the CDR3 is TGTGCCAGCAGCTGGATCAATCAGCCCCAGCATTTT. Protein product: CASSWINQPQHF.

The rearrangement links TRBV6-5 to TRBJ1-1; tentatively, D is TRBD1 (5 bases). CDR1 and CDR2 from the germline V gene are MNHEY and SVGAGI. Trimming removed 8 bases at V and 1 base at J, with 11 bases between. This CDR3 contains 13 residues. CDR3 nucleotides: TGTGCCAGCGGTTGGCAGGGGAACACTGAAGCTTTCTTT. Amino acid sequence: CASGWQGNTEAFF.

The rearrangement links TRBV19 to TRBJ1-1, with a tentative D call TRBD1 (5 bases). Germline CDR1 reads LNHDA; CDR2 reads SQIVND (reference sequence). CDR3 size: 12 residues. V lost 4 bases to trimming and J lost 4 bases, with 7 bases between them. Here the CDR3 reads CASSTGPTEAFF. The CDR3 region has the DNA TGTGCCAGTAGTACAGGGCCCACTGAAGCTTTCTTT.

V and J are TRBV7-8 and TRBJ1-2; D is undetermined. Trimming stripped 5 bases from V and 3 bases from J, with 16 bases between. The CDR3 runs to 15 residues. CDR1 and CDR2 from the germline V gene are SGHVS and FQNEAQ. In nucleotides, the CDR3 is TGTGCCAGCAGCCGGTCTCTCTCCCGCGACTATGGCTACACCTTC. It encodes CASSRSLSRDYGYTF. The whole variable domain, filled in from reference TRBV7-8 and TRBJ1-2, reads GAGVSQSPRYKVAKRGQDVALRCDPISGHVSLFWYQQALGQGPEFLTYFQNEAQLDKSGLPSDRFFAERPEGSVSTLKIQRTQQEDSAVYLCASSRSLSRDYGYTFGSGTRLTVV.

The CDR3 loop reads CASRGRDRVTDTQYF. In DNA form, the CDR3 reads TGTGCCAGCAGGGGTCGGGACAGGGTAACGGATACGCAGTATTTT. The rearrangement links TRBV27 to TRBJ2-3; 9 bases match TRBD1. The CDR3 sequence is 15 residues long. Germline trimming cut 6 bases from V and 6 bases from J; bases unmatched to any gene: 10. Looked up from germline, CDR1 is MNHEY and CDR2 is SMNVEV (reference sequence).

The chain uses TRBV4-1 and TRBJ2-5; 10 bases agree with TRBD1. This CDR3 has 14 residues. CDR1 MGHRA and CDR2 YSYEKL come from the germline V gene. V dropped 5 bases and J dropped 2; count of bases not matched to a gene: 2. The CDR3 DNA reads TGCGCCAGCAGCGGGACAGGGGCTCAAGAGACCCAGTACTTC. It yields the protein CASSGTGAQETQYF.

The rearrangement links TRBV27 to TRBJ2-7, with D possibly being TRBD2 (7 bases). CDR3 size: 13 residues. Germline V gene lookup returns CDR1 MNHEY and CDR2 SMNVEV (reference sequence). V lost 3 bases and J 4 bases, leaving 10 bases between the germline ends. The CDR3 loop reads CASSFRGGYEQYF. The CDR3 nucleotides are TGTGCCAGCAGTTTTAGGGGGGGATACGAGCAGTACTTC.